This TCR beta chain stems from a study of vaccination effects on CD4 cells after COVID-19. Whole-study results and caveats: Convalescent patients in the study were few, and early post-infection timepoints were absent.

Produced via immunoSEQ multiplex PCR; TCRdb's table is partial and in-frame only. The sample has 73,000 or so clones, about 78% seen once. The V end was cut by 0 bases, the J end by 3 bases, with 9 bases between. Germline V gene data show CDR1 as SGHRS and CDR2 as YFSETQ. The CDR3 covers 14 residues. With regard to this clone: The antigen is not known.

Antigen-specific CD4+ T cells were first expanded with viral peptide pools by the ViraFEST assay and only then sequenced. An approximately 10-day culture period preceded the isolation of CD4+ T cells. People in the vaccine group had not been infected with SARS-CoV-2 before, and their nucleocapsid antibodies were negative. In the cultures, half the medium was exchanged for IL-2 medium on days 3 and 7. The sequencing here drew on CD4+ T cells from PBMCs cultured with SARS-CoV-2 spike peptides, taken before COVID-19 vaccination. The chain combines TRBV5-1 with TRBJ1-1; D not resolved. The TCR comes from a human donor who received a COVID-19 vaccine. CDR3 loop: CASSLGGRDTEAFF. CDR3 sequence (DNA): TGCGCCAGCAGCTTGGGGGGAAGGGACACTGAAGCTTTCTTT.